Shown below are 28 T cell receptor beta chains from a single sample sequenced in a study of Graves' ophthalmopathy and Graves' hyperthyroidism listed by TCRdb under 2018. Data came from an Illumina HiSeq 2000. For repertoire sequencing, the TCR beta CDR3 regions were amplified from RNA transcripts. HTBI primers and the Qiagen OneStep RT-PCR kit were used in a first-round RT-PCR, which was followed by a second-round multiplex PCR, size selection and purification. TCRdb reworked the public reads: Q25 trimming with fastp, MiXCR clone assembly, productive beta chains retained. For every CDR3 protein sequence, its rows merge into one entry that carries the most common genes and DNA. The sample data list just over 400,000 distinct CDR3 sequences, and 20% to 25% of these were observed just once. Of the sample, roughly 3% falls within the top ten clones. Material for sequencing was peripheral blood. The source of these receptors is a woman in her late teens or twenties with stable Graves' hyperthyroidism. Donor details come from another sample of the same person, matched by shared clones.

This clonotype was observed a handful of times. At one of its ends the junction is not consistent with the germline gene, which may arise from a read error. The chain recombines TRBV6-5 with TRBJ2-7, with D possibly matching TRBD1 (6 bases). The CDR3 contains 15 residues. Germline CDR1 and CDR2: MNHEY and SVGAGI. CDR3 amino acids: CASSYSGRGTYEQYF. Here the CDR3 DNA reads TGTGCCAGCAGCTACTCAGGCAGGGGAACCTACGAGCAGTACTTC.

This clonotype was counted many times. The V call is TRBV27, the J call TRBJ2-7, with TRBD2 matching over 9 bases. Germline CDR1 and CDR2: MNHEY and SMNVEV (reference sequence). Unmatched junction bases numbered 7, after V lost 3 bases and J lost 4 bases. This CDR3 comprises 15 residues. CDR3 residues: CASSFGGRGTYEQYF. DNA of the CDR3: TGTGCCAGCAGTTTTGGCGGGAGGGGTACTTACGAGCAGTACTTC.

The sample holds many counts of this clonotype. The rearrangement uses TRBV11-2 and TRBJ2-5; TRBD2 matches 9 bases. The germline gives CDR1 SGHAT, CDR2 FQNNGV. The CDR3 runs to 18 residues. V lost 6 bases to trimming and J lost 0 bases; unmatched junction nucleotides: 14. Here the CDR3 reads CASSFRYSGGSYQETQYF. DNA of the CDR3: TGTGCCAGCAGTTTTAGGTATAGCGGGGGTTCATACCAAGAGACCCAGTACTTC.

This clonotype was seen ten or more times. The rearrangement uses TRBV7-6 and TRBJ2-2; D gene uncertain. Germline CDR1 reads SGHVS; CDR2 reads FNYEAQ. V lost 0 bases and J 3 bases, leaving 2 bases between the germline ends. This CDR3 comprises 13 residues. The CDR3 region is CASSLAHTGELFF. CDR3 sequence (DNA): TGTGCCAGCAGCTTAGCCCACACCGGGGAGCTGTTTTTT.

This chain joins TRBV6-1 and TRBJ1-5; 7 nucleotides match TRBD1. The germline gives CDR1 MNHNS, CDR2 SASEGT. J lost 5 bases, V lost 7 bases, and 8 bases had no gene match. The CDR3 has 14 residues. CDR3 protein: CASMGGTDHQPQHF. CDR3 DNA sequence: TGTGCCAGCATGGGAGGGACAGACCATCAGCCCCAGCATTTT.

The chain couples TRBV29-1 to TRBJ1-2; D gene uncertain. The V end was cut by 7 bases, the J end by 4 bases, with 7 bases between. The germline gives CDR1 SQVTM, CDR2 ANQGSEA. The CDR3 has 10 amino acids. The CDR3 coding sequence is TGCAGCGCTCTTAGCTATGGCTACACCTTC. Translated: CSALSYGYTF.

The sample holds a few counts of this clonotype. This chain uses TRBV28 with TRBJ1-1; a weak D match, TRBD1 (5 bases). The CDR3 has 15 residues. The V gene's germline CDR1 is MDHEN and CDR2 SYDVKM. Trimming shortened V by 0 bases and J by 1 base, and 9 bases separated the two germline ends. CDR3 region: CASSLWGRENTEAFF. The CDR3 DNA is TGTGCCAGCAGTTTATGGGGCAGGGAGAACACTGAAGCTTTCTTT. The variable domain in full, with the rest retrieved from reference TRBV28 and TRBJ1-1, is DVKVTQSSRYLVKRTGEKVFLECVQDMDHENMFWYRQDPGLGLRLIYFSYDVKMKEKGDIPEGYSVSREKKERFSLILESASTNQTSMYLCASSLWGRENTEAFFGQGTRLTVV.

The chain links TRBV12-3 or TRBV12-4 to TRBJ2-5; D not resolved. Trimming left V 1 base short and J 5 bases short, with 5 bases between. The length of the CDR3 is 12 residues. The DNA of the CDR3 is TGTGCCAGCAGTTTAGGATGGGAGACCCAGTACTTC. Its protein is CASSLGWETQYF.

The chain has TRBV28 and TRBJ2-1; D possibly corresponds to TRBD2 (6 bases). Trimming removed 5 bases from V and 4 bases from J, with 27 bases in between. This CDR3 contains 19 residues. Germline V gene sequence: CDR1 MDHEN, CDR2 SYDVKM. Here the CDR3 DNA reads TGTGCCAGCAGTCTCCACATCGGGGATATCCCTAGCGCTTACAATGAGCAGTTCTTC. The encoded protein is CASSLHIGDIPSAYNEQFF. The whole variable domain, remainder taken from reference TRBV28 and TRBJ2-1, is DVKVTQSSRYLVKRTGEKVFLECVQDMDHENMFWYRQDPGLGLRLIYFSYDVKMKEKGDIPEGYSVSREKKERFSLILESASTNQTSMYLCASSLHIGDIPSAYNEQFFGPGTRLTVL.

About this clonotype itself: The CDR3 carries no conserved terminal phenylalanine or tryptophan, so it likely arises from a read error. V and J are TRBV7-2 and TRBJ2-5; perhaps TRBD1 as D (6 bases). In germline, CDR1 is SGHTA, CDR2 FQGNSA. This CDR3 is 13 amino acids long. CDR3 region: CASSLQGQESQYY. The CDR3 DNA sequence: TGTGCCAGCAGCTTACAGGGGCAAGAGTCCCAGTACTAC.

V and J are TRBV5-5 and TRBJ1-1, with D tentatively TRBD1 (6 bases). Germline CDR1 and CDR2: SGHKS and YYEKEE (reference sequence). The CDR3 has 16 residues. V lost 6 bases and J 2 bases, leaving 20 bases between the germline ends. The CDR3, as DNA: TGTGCCAGCACTTTGGACAGACCATTAACTAACACTGAAGCTTTCTTT. As protein: CASTLDRPLTNTEAFF.

CDR3 sequence: CSARDSERNTGELFF. CDR3 sequence (DNA): TGCAGTGCTAGAGACTCCGAAAGGAACACCGGGGAGCTGTTTTTT. This chain links TRBV20-1 with TRBJ2-2; D uncertain. Germline V gives CDR1 DFQATT, CDR2 SNEGSKA (reference sequence). The CDR3 has 15 amino acids. V lost 0 bases and J 1 base, leaving 9 bases between the germline ends.

The J gene is TRBJ1-1, the V gene TRBV7-2; D is undetermined. Deletions cut 3 bases from V and 8 bases from J, with 1 base between. The CDR3 spans 9 residues. The germline CDR1 and CDR2 sequences are SGHTA and FQGNSA. In nucleotides, the CDR3 is TGTGCCAGCAGCTTGGAAGCTTTCTTT. It yields the protein CASSLEAFF.

The genes are TRBV7-6 and TRBJ1-5; D is unclear. CDR1 and CDR2 from the germline V gene are SGHVS and FNYEAQ. This CDR3 has 15 residues. Trimming took 5 bases from V and 5 from J, leaving 16 bases between them. The CDR3 coding sequence is TGTGCCAGCAGCCCAGAGCCCCGATCTGATCAGCCCCAGCATTTT. It encodes CASSPEPRSDQPQHF. The complete variable domain, with remaining parts taken from reference TRBV7-6 and TRBJ1-5, reads GAGVSQSPRYKVTKRGQDVALRCDPISGHVSLYWYRQALGQGPEFLTYFNYEAQQDKSGLPNDRFSAERPEGSISTLTIQRTEQRDSAMYRCASSPEPRSDQPQHFGDGTRLSIL.

The chain couples TRBV28 to TRBJ2-7, with 7 nucleotides matching TRBD2. Trimming at V came to 6 bases and at J to 3 bases, leaving 14 bases not matched to a gene. The CDR3 has 16 amino acids. The germline CDR1 and CDR2 sequences are MDHEN and SYDVKM. The CDR3 sequence: CASRSSGREGRYEQYF. CDR3 bases: TGTGCCAGCAGGTCCAGTGGCAGGGAGGGCCGCTACGAGCAGTACTTC. Variable domain in full (rest from reference TRBV28 and TRBJ2-7): DVKVTQSSRYLVKRTGEKVFLECVQDMDHENMFWYRQDPGLGLRLIYFSYDVKMKEKGDIPEGYSVSREKKERFSLILESASTNQTSMYLCASRSSGREGRYEQYFGPGTRLTVT.

This clonotype came up many times. The chain carries TRBV28 and TRBJ2-7, with 10 bases that match TRBD1. CDR1 and CDR2 (germline): MDHEN, SYDVKM. J gave up 2 bases and V 9 bases, and 4 bases lay outside the gene matches. The length of the CDR3 is 13 residues. CDR3 loop: CASKTGGPYEQYF. CDR3 DNA: TGTGCCAGTAAGACAGGGGGCCCCTACGAGCAGTACTTC.

The chain employs TRBV7-2 and TRBJ2-7; D not certain. The CDR3 runs 13 residues. Trimming shortened V by 2 bases and J by 5 bases, and 10 bases separated the two germline ends. The germline V gene has CDR1 SGHTA and CDR2 FQGNSA. The CDR3 DNA is TGTGCCAGCAGCTTATTAGAACGGAACGAGCAGTACTTC. As protein: CASSLLERNEQYF.

This clonotype appeared many times. The J gene is TRBJ1-5, the V gene TRBV18; 8 bases are shared with TRBD1. Germline V lookup: CDR1 KGHSH, CDR2 LQKENI. The V gene end was trimmed by 5 bases and the J gene end by 5 bases; junction bases not matched to a gene: 2. This CDR3 spans 13 amino acids. The CDR3 DNA is TGTGCCAGCTCATCACAGGGGGATCAGCCCCAGCATTTT. Translation gives CASSSQGDQPQHF.

In its sample, this clonotype was seen many times. The chain couples TRBV20-1 to TRBJ2-5, with unresolved D. The V end lost 2 bases, the J end lost 5 bases, and 9 bases lay between the germline ends. This CDR3 region has 12 residues. The germline CDR1 and CDR2 sequences are DFQATT and SNEGSKA (reference sequence). The CDR3 DNA reads TGCAGTGCTAGACGAGGTTTTGAGACCCAGTACTTC. Amino acid sequence: CSARRGFETQYF.

In its sample, this clonotype was seen many times. The rearrangement links TRBV6-1 to TRBJ2-7; D is uncertain. Germline V CDR1 and CDR2: MNHNS, SASEGT. The CDR3 has 13 amino acids. CDR3 coding DNA: TGTGCAGCCCGAAACAGCTTGCCATACGAGCAGTACTTC. Protein product: CAARNSLPYEQYF.

This clonotype was seen only a few times. This rearrangement joins TRBV6-1 to TRBJ1-2; tentative D call: TRBD1 (5 bases). The V gene's germline CDR1 is MNHNS and CDR2 SASEGT. CDR3 size: 13 residues. With 4 bases removed from V and 3 bases from J, the gap between germline ends came to 9 bases. This CDR3 is CASSAGSDYGYTF. CDR3 DNA: TGTGCCAGCAGTGCAGGGTCGGACTATGGCTACACCTTC.

As to this clonotype: Just one base apart from a much larger clone, this may be a read error. The chain links TRBV11-2 to TRBJ1-1; D ambiguous. Germline lookup yields CDR1 SGHAT and CDR2 FQNNGV. The CDR3 runs 13 residues. Written as DNA, the CDR3 is TGTGCCAGCAGCCGAACAGTCGAACCTTTGGCTTGCTTT. This codes for CASSRTVEPLACF.

This clonotype was picked up many times. V and J are TRBV12-3 or TRBV12-4 and TRBJ1-5; D perhaps matches TRBD1 (6 bases). Trimming removed 5 bases from V and 4 bases from J, with 18 bases in between. The CDR3 totals 16 residues. The CDR3: CASSRYTGSLNQPQHF. In DNA form, the CDR3 reads TGTGCCAGCAGTCGTTATACAGGGTCCCTAAATCAGCCCCAGCATTTT.

This clonotype has at least ten counts. The chain couples TRBV6-5 to TRBJ2-5; D uncertain. Trimming shortened V by 0 bases and J by 5 bases, and 1 base separated the two germline ends. The CDR3 contains 11 residues. Germline values: CDR1 MNHEY, CDR2 SVGAGI. The CDR3 sequence: CASSYSETQYF. The CDR3 DNA reads TGTGCCAGCAGTTACTCGGAGACCCAGTACTTC.

This clonotype was observed at least ten times. This sequence joins TRBV6-5 and TRBJ1-1, with D perhaps TRBD1 (5 bases). The germline CDR1 and CDR2 sequences are MNHEY and SVGAGI. The CDR3 contains 15 residues. V was cut by 0 bases and J by 1 base, with 9 bases left in between. The CDR3 DNA sequence: TGTGCCAGCAGTTACTCGGGCGGGGGGAACACTGAAGCTTTCTTT. This translates into CASSYSGGGNTEAFF.

In this sample, this clonotype turned up a few times. V is TRBV9 and J is TRBJ1-3; D remains unclear. V gave up 0 bases and J gave up 2 bases, with 9 bases separating them. Germline-derived CDR1 and CDR2 are SGDLS and YYNGEE. The length of the CDR3 is 15 residues. In DNA form, the CDR3 reads TGTGCCAGCAGCGTAGACCGGGTGACTGGAAACACCATATATTTT. Encoded protein: CASSVDRVTGNTIYF. Full variable domain (outside the CDR3, taken from reference TRBV9 and TRBJ1-3): DSGVTQTPKHLITATGQRVTLRCSPRSGDLSVYWYQQSLDQGLQFLIQYYNGEERAKGNILERFSAQQFPDLHSELNLSSLELGDSALYFCASSVDRVTGNTIYFGEGSWLTVV.

The DNA for the CDR3 is TGTGCCAGCAGTCCCCAGGACCGGAATAGCATTCAGTACTTC. Translated: CASSPQDRNSIQYF. The rearrangement uses TRBV12-3 or TRBV12-4 and TRBJ2-4; the D is unclear. CDR3 length equals 14 residues. V shed 5 bases and J shed 9 bases, with 17 bases lying between them.

In this sample, this clonotype turned up many times. The chain uses TRBV6-2 or TRBV6-3 and TRBJ2-7, with D tentatively TRBD2 (5 bases). The CDR3 covers 13 residues. CDR1 is MNHEY and CDR2 is SVGEGT in the germline V gene. The V and J ends lost 2 bases and 3 bases respectively, with 8 bases between them. CDR3: CASSYVSVYEQYF. The CDR3 DNA follows: TGTGCCAGCAGTTACGTTAGCGTCTACGAGCAGTACTTC.